This T cell receptor (beta chain) was captured by sequencing in a study of control samples from healthy donors and cancer patients. CDR1 and CDR2 (germline): KGHDR, SFDVKD. J gave up 6 bases and V 2 bases, and 5 bases lay outside the gene matches. The CDR3 is made up of 16 amino acids. Libraries were prepared by immunoSEQ multiplex PCR; TCRdb keeps only in-frame clonotypes and omits some of them. Of about 1,800 clones listed, 75% to 80% are singletons. Material for sequencing was formalin-fixed, paraffin-embedded tissue. The sequence was obtained from a female donor with lung cancer. The chain combines TRBV24-1 with TRBJ2-1, with 11 bases that match TRBD1. For the CDR3, the DNA is TGTGCCACCAGTGATTGGCCCGGGACAGGGGGCAATGAGCAGTTCTTC. Translating it yields CATSDWPGTGGNEQFF.